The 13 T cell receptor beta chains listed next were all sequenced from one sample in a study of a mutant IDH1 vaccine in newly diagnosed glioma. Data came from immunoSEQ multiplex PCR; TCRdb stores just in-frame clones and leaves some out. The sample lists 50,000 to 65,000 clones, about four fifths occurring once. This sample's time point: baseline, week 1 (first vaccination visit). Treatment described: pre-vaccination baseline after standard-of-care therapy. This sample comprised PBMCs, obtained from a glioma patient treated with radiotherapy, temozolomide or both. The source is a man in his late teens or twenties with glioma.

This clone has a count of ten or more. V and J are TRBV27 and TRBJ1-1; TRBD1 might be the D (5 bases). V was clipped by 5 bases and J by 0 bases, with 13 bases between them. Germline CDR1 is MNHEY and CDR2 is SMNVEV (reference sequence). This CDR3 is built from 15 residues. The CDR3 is CASSKAGGMNTEAFF. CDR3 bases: TGTGCCAGCAGTAAGGCCGGGGGGATGAACACTGAAGCTTTCTTT.

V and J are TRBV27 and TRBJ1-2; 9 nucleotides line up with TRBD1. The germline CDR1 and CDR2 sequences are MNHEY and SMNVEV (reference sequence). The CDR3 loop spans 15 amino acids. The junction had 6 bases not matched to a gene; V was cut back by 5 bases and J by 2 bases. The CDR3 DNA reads TGTGCCAGCAGTACGACCGGGACAGGGAACTATGGCTACACCTTC. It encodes CASSTTGTGNYGYTF.

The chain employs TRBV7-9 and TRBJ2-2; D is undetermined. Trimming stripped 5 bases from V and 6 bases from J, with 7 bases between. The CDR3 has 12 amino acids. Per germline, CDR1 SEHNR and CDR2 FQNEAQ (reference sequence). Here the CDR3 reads CASSPYPGELFF. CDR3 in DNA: TGTGCCAGCAGCCCCTACCCCGGGGAGCTGTTTTTT.

Here the CDR3 DNA reads TGTGCCAGCAGCTTGGAGGGGTCGGTGGAGACCCAGTACTTC. Protein sequence: CASSLEGSVETQYF. The V call is TRBV5-6, the J call TRBJ2-5, with D possibly matching TRBD1 (5 bases). CDR1 and CDR2 (germline): SGHDT, YYEEEE. Trimming left V 0 bases short and J 5 bases short, with 11 bases between. The CDR3 is 14 amino acids. Full variable domain (rest looked up from reference TRBV5-6 and TRBJ2-5): DAGVTQSPTHLIKTRGQQVTLRCSPKSGHDTVSWYQQALGQGPQFIFQYYEEEERQRGNFPDRFSGHQFPNYSSELNVNALLLGDSALYLCASSLEGSVETQYFGPGTRLLVL.

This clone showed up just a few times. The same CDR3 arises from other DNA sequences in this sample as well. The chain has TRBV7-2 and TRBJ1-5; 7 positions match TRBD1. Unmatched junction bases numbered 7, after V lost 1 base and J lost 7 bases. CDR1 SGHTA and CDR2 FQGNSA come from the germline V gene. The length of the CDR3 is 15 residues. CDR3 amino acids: CASSLERGQRQPQHF. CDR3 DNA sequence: TGTGCCAGCAGCTTAGAAAGGGGGCAAAGGCAGCCCCAGCATTTT.

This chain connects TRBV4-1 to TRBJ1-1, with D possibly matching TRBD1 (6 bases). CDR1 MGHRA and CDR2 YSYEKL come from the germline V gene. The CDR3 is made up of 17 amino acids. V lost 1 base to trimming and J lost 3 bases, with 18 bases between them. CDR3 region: CASSQVGTPAVHTEAFF. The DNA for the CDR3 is TGCGCCAGCAGCCAAGTGGGGACACCGGCGGTCCACACTGAAGCTTTCTTT.

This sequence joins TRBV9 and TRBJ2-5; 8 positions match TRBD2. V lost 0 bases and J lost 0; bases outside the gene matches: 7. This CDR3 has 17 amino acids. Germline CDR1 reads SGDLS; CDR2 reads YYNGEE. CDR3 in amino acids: CASSVGRLARNQETQYF. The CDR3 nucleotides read TGTGCCAGCAGCGTAGGGAGACTAGCGCGTAACCAAGAGACCCAGTACTTC.

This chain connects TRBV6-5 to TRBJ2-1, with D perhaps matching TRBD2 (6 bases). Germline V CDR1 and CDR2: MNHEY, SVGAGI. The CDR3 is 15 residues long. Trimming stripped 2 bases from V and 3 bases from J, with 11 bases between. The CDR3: CASSYGLAIYNEQFF. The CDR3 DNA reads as TGTGCCAGCAGTTACGGGCTAGCGATCTACAATGAGCAGTTCTTC.

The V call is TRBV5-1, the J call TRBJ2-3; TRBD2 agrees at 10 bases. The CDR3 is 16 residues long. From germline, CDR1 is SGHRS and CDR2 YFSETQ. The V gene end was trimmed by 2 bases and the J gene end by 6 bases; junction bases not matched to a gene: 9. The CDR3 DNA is TGCGCCAGCAGCTTCTTCCAGCGGGGGGGCCCCGATACGCAGTATTTT. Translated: CASSFFQRGGPDTQYF.

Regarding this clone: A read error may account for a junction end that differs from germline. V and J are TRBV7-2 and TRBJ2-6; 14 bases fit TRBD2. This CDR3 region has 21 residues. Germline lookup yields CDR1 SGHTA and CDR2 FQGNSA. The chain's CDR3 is CATSLAARLAGGTPGANVLTF. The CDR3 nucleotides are TGTGCCACCAGCTTAGCCGCTAGACTAGCGGGGGGGACCCCTGGGGCCAACGTCCTGACTTTC. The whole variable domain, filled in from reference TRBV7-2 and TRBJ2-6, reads GAGVSQSPSNKVTEKGKDVELRCDPISGHTALYWYRQSLGQGLEFLIYFQGNSAPDKSGLPSDRFSAERTGGSVSTLTIQRTQQEDSAVYLCATSLAARLAGGTPGANVLTFGAGSRLTVL.

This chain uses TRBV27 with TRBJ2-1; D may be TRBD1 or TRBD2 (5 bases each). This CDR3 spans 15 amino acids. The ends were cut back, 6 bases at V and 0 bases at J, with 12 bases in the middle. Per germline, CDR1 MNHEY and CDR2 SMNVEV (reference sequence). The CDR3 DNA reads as TGTGCCAGCAGCTCCACGGGGCACTCCTACAATGAGCAGTTCTTC. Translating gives CASSSTGHSYNEQFF.

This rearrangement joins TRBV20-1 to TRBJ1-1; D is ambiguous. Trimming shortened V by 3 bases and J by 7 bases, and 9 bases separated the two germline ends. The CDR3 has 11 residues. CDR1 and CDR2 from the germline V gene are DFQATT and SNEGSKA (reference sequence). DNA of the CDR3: TGCAGTGCTAGCCGCCGAGGTGAAGCTTTCTTT. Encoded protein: CSASRRGEAFF.

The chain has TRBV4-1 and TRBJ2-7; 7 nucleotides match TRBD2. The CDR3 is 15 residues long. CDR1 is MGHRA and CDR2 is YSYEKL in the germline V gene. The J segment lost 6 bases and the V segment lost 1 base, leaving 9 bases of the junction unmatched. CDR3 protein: CASSQVLGGPSEQYF. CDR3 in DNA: TGCGCCAGCAGCCAAGTCTTGGGAGGGCCTTCCGAGCAGTACTTC.